This T cell receptor beta chain stems from a study of blood T cell repertoires in COVID-19. Background on the study: The study drew acute and convalescent COVID-19 samples from the United States, Italy and Spain.

The CDR3 loop spans 19 amino acids. CDR1 and CDR2 (germline): SQVTM, ANQGSEA. Trimming cost V 1 base and J 10 bases; bases outside gene matches: 22. In the study's own analysis: Estimates of nucleated cell counts were drawn from the amplification of reference gene primers. Assay: immunoSEQ multiplex PCR; the TCRdb copy retains only in-frame clones and omits some. V and J calls and clone size come straight from that table; D and trimming were deduced from the DNA. The sample holds fewer than 450,000 clones, about nine tenths seen once. This rearrangement joins TRBV29-1 to TRBJ2-3, with TRBD2 matching over 11 bases. Material for sequencing was peripheral blood. The clonotype originates from a woman between 65 and 79 years old with COVID-19, enrolled during active disease. The CDR3 DNA reads TGCAGCGTTGAAGGAAGCGGTAGCGGGGGGGCCAGTCCGGCAGCCTCGCAGTATTTT. Protein sequence: CSVEGSGSGGASPAASQYF.